These 19 T cell receptor beta chains were sequenced from one sample in a study of blood T cell repertoires in COVID-19. Only in-frame clones appear in the TCRdb table, and some are missing; sequencing was by immunoSEQ multiplex PCR. The data show roughly 370,000 clones, just under 90% seen once. The sequenced material came from PBMCs or T cells enriched from blood (not recorded which). The receptors originated from a woman between 45 and 65 years old who had recovered from COVID-19.

V usage is TRBV6-5 and J usage is TRBJ2-2; possible D gene TRBD2, 6 bases. CDR1 and CDR2 (germline): MNHEY, SVGAGI. Trimming left V 2 bases short and J 1 base short, with 8 bases between. The CDR3 totals 15 residues. The CDR3 loop is CASSYRTMNTGELFF. The CDR3 DNA reads as TGTGCCAGCAGTTACCGGACTATGAACACCGGGGAGCTGTTTTTT.

The chain is built from TRBV29-1 and TRBJ2-7, with 10 nucleotides matching TRBD2. The CDR3 extends over 15 amino acids. Germline trimming cut 4 bases from V and 0 bases from J; bases unmatched to any gene: 6. Looked up from germline, CDR1 is SQVTM and CDR2 is ANQGSEA. In nucleotides, the CDR3 is TGCAGCGTTGGGGTAGCGGGGGGTTACTCCTACGAGCAGTACTTC. It specifies CSVGVAGGYSYEQYF.

This clone was counted once. The V and J genes are TRBV5-1 and TRBJ1-1; D not resolved. Deletions cut 0 bases from V and 3 bases from J, with 9 bases between. This CDR3 has 14 amino acids. Germline assignment: CDR1 SGHRS and CDR2 YFSETQ. CDR3 protein: CASSLADRDTEAFF. The CDR3 bases are TGCGCCAGCAGCTTGGCCGATCGGGACACTGAAGCTTTCTTT.

The rearrangement links TRBV6-1 to TRBJ1-2; maybe TRBD1 (5 bases). Trimming removed 3 bases from V and 8 bases from J, with 19 bases in between. This CDR3 region has 15 residues. From germline, CDR1 is MNHNS and CDR2 SASEGT. The CDR3 DNA sequence: TGTGCCAGCAGTGACGCCTCGGGGGTACGGGTGGGCTACACCTTC. It encodes CASSDASGVRVGYTF.

V gene TRBV7-2 combines with J gene TRBJ1-1; the match to TRBD1 covers 7 bases. Looked up from germline, CDR1 is SGHTA and CDR2 is FQGNSA. V shed 5 bases and J 2 bases; nucleotides not matched to a gene: 5. This CDR3 has 14 amino acids. CDR3 region: CASSLGTVNTEAFF. The CDR3 DNA reads as TGTGCCAGCAGCCTAGGGACAGTTAACACTGAAGCTTTCTTT.

The chain joins TRBV28 to TRBJ2-6; D perhaps matches TRBD1 (6 bases). V was trimmed by 3 bases and J by 0 bases, leaving 12 bases between them. Germline lookup yields CDR1 MDHEN and CDR2 SYDVKM. The CDR3 is made up of 17 amino acids. For the CDR3, the DNA is TGTGCCAGCAGTTTCAACAGGGTGAGCTCTGGGGCCAACGTCCTGACTTTC. It encodes CASSFNRVSSGANVLTF.

The chain joins TRBV4-3 to TRBJ1-6, with a weak D call TRBD1 (6 bases). Trimming cost V 0 bases and J 14 bases, with 11 bases left between them. The CDR3 runs 13 residues. Germline CDR1 and CDR2: LGHNA and YSLEER. CDR3 DNA sequence: TGCGCCAGCAGCCAAGAGCGAGCAGGGGCCCTCCACTTT. It encodes CASSQERAGALHF.

A few counts support this clone. Other DNA variants within this sample encode the same CDR3. This CDR3 reads CASSILGANYGYTF. The CDR3 DNA reads as TGTGCCAGTAGTATTCTTGGAGCTAACTATGGCTACACCTTC. The rearrangement joins TRBV19 to TRBJ1-2; no definite D call. V gave up 3 bases and J gave up 0 bases, with 8 bases separating them. The V gene's germline CDR1 is LNHDA and CDR2 SQIVND (reference sequence). The CDR3 is 14 residues long.

V gene TRBV6-4 combines with J gene TRBJ2-2, with 7 bases identical to TRBD1. The CDR3 consists of 13 residues. The germline V gene encodes CDR1 MRHNA and CDR2 SNTAGT. After removal of 2 bases from V and 6 bases from J, the junction contained 0 bases not matched to a gene. The chain's CDR3 is CASSDTGAGELFF. The CDR3 bases are TGTGCCAGCAGTGACACAGGGGCCGGGGAGCTGTTTTTT.

The CDR3 loop is CASSYSAGGLEAFF. The CDR3 bases are TGTGCCAGCAGTTACTCAGCAGGGGGCCTTGAAGCTTTCTTT. The chain is built from TRBV6-5 and TRBJ1-1, with TRBD1 matching 8 bases. The J segment lost 7 bases and the V segment lost 0 bases, leaving 4 bases of the junction unmatched. This CDR3 contains 14 residues. Germline CDR1 and CDR2: MNHEY and SVGAGI.

The chain joins TRBV7-8 to TRBJ1-2; D ambiguous. Germline V gene data show CDR1 as SGHVS and CDR2 as FQNEAQ. V was trimmed by 1 base and J by 6 bases, leaving 6 bases between them. This CDR3 has 12 amino acids. CDR3 nucleotides: TGTGCCAGCAGCTTAGGTCCTAATGGCTACACCTTC. Translated: CASSLGPNGYTF.

In its sample, this clone was seen once. The chain has TRBV27 and TRBJ1-2, with TRBD1 identical over 7 bases. The J segment lost 4 bases and the V segment lost 4 bases, leaving 3 bases of the junction unmatched. The CDR3 runs 13 residues. Per the germline V gene, CDR1 is MNHEY and CDR2 is SMNVEV (reference sequence). CDR3 DNA sequence: TGTGCCAGCAGTTCAAACAGGGGCTATGGCTACACCTTC. Its protein product is CASSSNRGYGYTF.

V and J are TRBV2 and TRBJ1-2, with D possibly matching TRBD1 (5 bases). The CDR3 runs to 13 residues. The germline CDR1 and CDR2 sequences are SNHLY and FYNNEI. Deletions cut 4 bases from V and 4 bases from J, with 10 bases between. Here the CDR3 reads CASSAQGGYGYTF. CDR3 bases: TGTGCCAGCAGTGCTCAGGGAGGCTATGGCTACACCTTC.

The chain joins TRBV30 to TRBJ2-2; TRBD1 matches at 9 bases. CDR1 and CDR2 (germline): GTSNPN, SVGIG (reference sequence). The CDR3 is 14 amino acids. The ends lost 4 bases at V and 7 bases at J; junction bases unmatched: 7. As DNA, the CDR3 is TGTGCCTGGATGACAGGGGGATTCGGCGGGGAGCTGTTTTTT. The encoded protein is CAWMTGGFGGELFF. The complete variable domain, with remaining parts taken from reference TRBV30 and TRBJ2-2, reads SQTIHQWPATLVQPVGSPLSLECTVEGTSNPNLYWYRQAAGRGLQLLFYSVGIGQISSEVPQNLSASRPQDRQFILSSKKLLLSDSGFYLCAWMTGGFGGELFFGEGSRLTVL.

The CDR3 sequence is CASSDSSNQPQHF. The CDR3 region has the DNA TGTGCCAGCTCAGACAGTAGCAATCAGCCCCAGCATTTT. The V gene is TRBV18, the J gene TRBJ1-5; D perhaps matches TRBD1 (5 bases). Between the trimmed V and J ends, which lost 5 bases and 0 bases, there was a span of 5 bases. CDR1 KGHSH and CDR2 LQKENI come from the germline V gene. The CDR3 runs to 13 residues.

The rearrangement uses TRBV29-1 and TRBJ1-1, with a weak D call TRBD1 (5 bases). Germline CDR1 SQVTM, CDR2 ANQGSEA. The CDR3 covers 11 residues. Trimming shortened V by 6 bases and J by 4 bases, and 9 bases separated the two germline ends. This CDR3 is CSVIDSTEAFF. In DNA, the CDR3 is TGCAGCGTCATTGACAGCACTGAAGCTTTCTTT.

The chain joins TRBV7-8 to TRBJ1-4, with a tentative D call TRBD1 (5 bases). This CDR3 comprises 15 residues. V lost 1 base to trimming and J lost 3 bases, with 9 bases between them. The germline V gene has CDR1 SGHVS and CDR2 FQNEAQ. The CDR3 loop is CASSLVAGSNEKLFF. CDR3 DNA: TGTGCCAGCAGCTTAGTAGCAGGGTCTAATGAAAAACTGTTTTTT.

V is TRBV29-1 and J is TRBJ2-7; no reliable D call. CDR3 length: 11 residues. The V end lost 5 bases, the J end lost 5 bases, and 10 bases lay between the germline ends. CDR1 SQVTM and CDR2 ANQGSEA come from the germline V gene. The CDR3, as DNA: TGCAGCGTTTCTCTTCTTGACGAGCAGTACTTC. Translating gives CSVSLLDEQYF.

The rearrangement uses TRBV7-8 and TRBJ1-4, with TRBD1 matching 9 bases. The CDR3 spans 17 residues. In germline, CDR1 is SGHVS, CDR2 FQNEAQ. The V gene end was trimmed by 5 bases and the J gene end by 10 bases; junction bases not matched to a gene: 17. The CDR3 here is CASSLGSRDRVMGKLFF. DNA for the CDR3: TGTGCCAGCAGCCTAGGGAGCCGGGACAGGGTCATGGGAAAACTGTTTTTT.